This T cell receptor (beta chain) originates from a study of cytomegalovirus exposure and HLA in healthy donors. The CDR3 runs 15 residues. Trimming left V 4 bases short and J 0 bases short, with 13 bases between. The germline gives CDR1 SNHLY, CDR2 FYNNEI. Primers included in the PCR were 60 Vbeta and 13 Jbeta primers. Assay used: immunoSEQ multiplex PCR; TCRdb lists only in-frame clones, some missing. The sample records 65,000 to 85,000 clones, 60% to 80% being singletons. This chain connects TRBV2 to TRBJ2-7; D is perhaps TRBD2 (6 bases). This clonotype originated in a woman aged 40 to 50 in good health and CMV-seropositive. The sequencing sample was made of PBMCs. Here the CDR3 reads CASSVGTHSSYEQYF. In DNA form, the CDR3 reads TGTGCCAGCAGTGTAGGGACTCACAGCTCCTACGAGCAGTACTTC.